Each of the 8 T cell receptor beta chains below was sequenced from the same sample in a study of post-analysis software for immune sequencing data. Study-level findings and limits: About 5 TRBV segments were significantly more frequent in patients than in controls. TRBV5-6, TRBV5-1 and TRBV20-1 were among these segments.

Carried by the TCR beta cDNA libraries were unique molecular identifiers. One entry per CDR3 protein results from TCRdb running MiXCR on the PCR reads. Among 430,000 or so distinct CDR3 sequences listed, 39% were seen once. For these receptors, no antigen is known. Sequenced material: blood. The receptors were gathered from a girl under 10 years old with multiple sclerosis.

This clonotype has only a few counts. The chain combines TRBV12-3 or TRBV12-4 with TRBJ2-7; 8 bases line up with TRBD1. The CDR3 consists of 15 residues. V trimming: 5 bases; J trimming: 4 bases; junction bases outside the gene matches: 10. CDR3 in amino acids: CASSLTGGFWYEQYF. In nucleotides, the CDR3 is TGTGCCAGCAGTCTAACAGGGGGATTTTGGTACGAGCAGTACTTC.

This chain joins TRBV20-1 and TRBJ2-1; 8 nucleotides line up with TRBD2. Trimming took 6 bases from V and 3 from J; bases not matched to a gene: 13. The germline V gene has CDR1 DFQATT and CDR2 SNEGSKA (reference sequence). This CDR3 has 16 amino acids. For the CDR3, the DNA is TGCAGTGCACCCCGGGAGGGCCAATTATACTACAATGAGCAGTTCTTC. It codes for CSAPREGQLYYNEQFF.

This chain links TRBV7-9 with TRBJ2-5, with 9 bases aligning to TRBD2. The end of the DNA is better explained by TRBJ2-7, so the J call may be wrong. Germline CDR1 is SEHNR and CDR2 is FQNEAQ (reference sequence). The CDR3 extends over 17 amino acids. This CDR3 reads CASSLGDPERGVYEQYF. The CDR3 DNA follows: TGTGCCAGCAGCTTAGGGGATCCGGAGCGGGGGGTCTACGAGCAGTACTTC.

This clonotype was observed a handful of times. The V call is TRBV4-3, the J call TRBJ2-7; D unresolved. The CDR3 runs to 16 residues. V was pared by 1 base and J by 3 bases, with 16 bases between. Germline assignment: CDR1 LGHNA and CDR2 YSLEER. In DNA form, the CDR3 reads TGCGCCAGCAGCCAAGGCCTTGCCCCTCCGCTCTACGAGCAGTACTTC. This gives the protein CASSQGLAPPLYEQYF.

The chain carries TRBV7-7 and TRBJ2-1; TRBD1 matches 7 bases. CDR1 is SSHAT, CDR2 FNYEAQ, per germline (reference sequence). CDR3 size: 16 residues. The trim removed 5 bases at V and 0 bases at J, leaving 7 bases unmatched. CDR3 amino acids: CASSIRDSGSYNEQFF. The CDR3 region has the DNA TGTGCCAGCAGCATCCGGGACAGTGGCTCCTACAATGAGCAGTTCTTC.

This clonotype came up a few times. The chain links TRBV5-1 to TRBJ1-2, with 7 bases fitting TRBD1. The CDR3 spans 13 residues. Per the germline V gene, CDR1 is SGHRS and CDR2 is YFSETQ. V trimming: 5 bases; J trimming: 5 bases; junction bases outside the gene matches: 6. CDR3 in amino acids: CASSPGQEYGYTF. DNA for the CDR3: TGCGCCAGCAGTCCAGGACAGGAGTATGGCTACACCTTC.

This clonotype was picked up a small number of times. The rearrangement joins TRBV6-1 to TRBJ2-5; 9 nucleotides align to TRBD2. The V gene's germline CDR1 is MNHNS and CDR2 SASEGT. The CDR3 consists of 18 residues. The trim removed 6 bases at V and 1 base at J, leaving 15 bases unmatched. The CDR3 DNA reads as TGTGCCAGCAGACCTCGGATAGCGGGGGCCAGGTTCCAAGAGACCCAGTACTTC. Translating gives CASRPRIAGARFQETQYF.

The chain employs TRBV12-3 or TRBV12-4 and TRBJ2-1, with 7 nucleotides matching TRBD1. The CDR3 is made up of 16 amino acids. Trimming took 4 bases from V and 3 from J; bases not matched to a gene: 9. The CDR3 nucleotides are TGTGCCAGCAGTTCGACCGGGACAGCCCTCTACAATGAGCAGTTCTTC. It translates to CASSSTGTALYNEQFF.